The 32 T cell receptor beta chains listed next were all sequenced from one sample in a study of blood T cell repertoires in COVID-19. Method: immunoSEQ multiplex PCR; TCRdb's copy keeps in-frame clones and lacks some. The data contain tens of thousands of clones, about 89% of them singletons. The sequencing sample was made of peripheral blood. The receptors come from a man between 65 and 85 years old with active or convalescent COVID-19.

The V gene is TRBV3-1 (or the pseudogene TRBV3-2), the J gene TRBJ1-1; D ambiguous. The V gene lost 4 bases and the J gene lost 5 bases, with 14 bases spanning the gap. The CDR3 is 14 residues long. Germline V CDR1 and CDR2: LGHDT, YNNKEL (reference sequence). The DNA of the CDR3 is TGTGCCAGCAGCCCCCTTGGAGGAGTGACTGAAGCTTTCTTT. Its protein is CASSPLGGVTEAFF.

The V and J genes are TRBV7-9 and TRBJ1-3, with unresolved D. CDR1 is SEHNR and CDR2 is FQNEAQ in the germline V gene (reference sequence). This CDR3 is built from 13 residues. The V gene lost 1 base and the J gene lost 4 bases, with 5 bases spanning the gap. The chain's CDR3 is CASSLGAGNTIYF. The CDR3 DNA is TGTGCCAGCAGCTTAGGGGCAGGAAACACCATATATTTT.

CDR3 nucleotide sequence: TGTGCCAGCAGTTTACCCCCCGGAAGGGTGCGGGGTGGAAACACCATATATTTT. The encoded protein is CASSLPPGRVRGGNTIYF. The rearrangement joins TRBV28 to TRBJ1-3; no clear D gene. Germline V gene data show CDR1 as MDHEN and CDR2 as SYDVKM. Trimming cost V 2 bases and J 3 bases, with 20 bases left between them. The CDR3 spans 18 residues.

V gene TRBV12-3 or TRBV12-4 combines with J gene TRBJ1-2; D is perhaps TRBD1 (6 bases). V was trimmed by 6 bases and J by 2 bases, leaving 10 bases between them. The CDR3 consists of 13 residues. This chain's CDR3 is CASRQQGNYGYTF. DNA of the CDR3: TGTGCCAGCAGGCAACAGGGAAACTATGGCTACACCTTC.

This clone showed up just once. The V gene is TRBV5-1, the J gene TRBJ2-5; D is ambiguous. The V and J ends lost 5 bases and 3 bases respectively, with 5 bases between them. CDR3 length: 11 amino acids. CDR1 and CDR2 from the germline V gene are SGHRS and YFSETQ. The CDR3 DNA is TGCGCCAGCAGGGCAGAAGAGACCCAGTACTTC. Translated: CASRAEETQYF. Full variable domain (rest looked up from reference TRBV5-1 and TRBJ2-5): KAGVTQTPRYLIKTRGQQVTLSCSPISGHRSVSWYQQTPGQGLQFLFEYFSETQRNKGNFPGRFSGRQFSNSRSEMNVSTLELGDSALYLCASRAEETQYFGPGTRLLVL.

V usage is TRBV30 and J usage is TRBJ1-1; TRBD1 aligns across 7 bases. After removal of 5 bases from V and 4 bases from J, the junction contained 10 bases not matched to a gene. The CDR3 is made up of 14 amino acids. CDR1 is GTSNPN, CDR2 SVGIG, per germline (reference sequence). The CDR3 region is CAWLSVYRGTEAFF. The CDR3 nucleotides are TGTGCCTGGTTGTCTGTATACAGGGGCACTGAAGCTTTCTTT. Drawing the rest from reference TRBV30 and TRBJ1-1, the complete variable domain is SQTIHQWPATLVQPVGSPLSLECTVEGTSNPNLYWYRQAAGRGLQLLFYSVGIGQISSEVPQNLSASRPQDRQFILSSKKLLLSDSGFYLCAWLSVYRGTEAFFGQGTRLTVV.

The CDR3 spells CASSRVFFGTEAFF. The CDR3 DNA follows: TGTGCCAGCAGTCGGGTCTTCTTTGGGACTGAAGCTTTCTTT. V is TRBV6-2 or TRBV6-3 and J is TRBJ1-1; no firm D call. The CDR3 is 14 amino acids. Germline values: CDR1 MNHEY, CDR2 SVGEGT. V was trimmed by 5 bases and J by 5 bases, leaving 15 bases between them.

In nucleotides, the CDR3 is TGTGCCAGCAGTTATCGCGCCCAAGCGGATACGCAGTATTTT. This encodes CASSYRAQADTQYF. This chain uses TRBV6-5 with TRBJ2-3; no reliable D call. Trimming shortened V by 3 bases and J by 6 bases, and 13 bases separated the two germline ends. This CDR3 is 14 amino acids long. The V gene's germline CDR1 is MNHEY and CDR2 SVGAGI.

The table lists this clone with a count of one. The V and J genes are TRBV24-1 and TRBJ2-1; 8 bases are a match to TRBD1. J gave up 3 bases and V 9 bases, and 0 bases lay outside the gene matches. The CDR3 consists of 12 residues. The germline CDR1 and CDR2 sequences are KGHDR and SFDVKD. This chain's CDR3 is CATGQGYNEQFF. As DNA, the CDR3 is TGTGCCACCGGACAGGGCTACAATGAGCAGTTCTTC.

A remark on this clone: A read error may produce the germline difference seen at one junction end. J is TRBJ2-7 and V is TRBV18; TRBD2 agrees at 9 bases. Germline loops: CDR1 KGHSH, CDR2 LQKENI. The CDR3 totals 15 residues. The CDR3 spells CASAPVAGGFYEQYF. The CDR3 nucleotides are TGTGCCAGCGCACCAGTTGCGGGAGGGTTCTACGAGCAGTACTTC.

V and J are TRBV11-3 and TRBJ2-7; 8 bases agree with TRBD2. This CDR3 region has 15 residues. CDR1 and CDR2 (germline): SGHNT, YENEEA. The V segment lost 5 bases and the J segment 5 bases; nucleotides outside the gene matches: 11. In DNA, the CDR3 is TGTGCCAGCAGCCTAGCCGGACTAGCCGCCCACGAGCAGTACTTC. Translated: CASSLAGLAAHEQYF.

This rearrangement joins TRBV2 to TRBJ2-1; maybe TRBD2 (5 bases). This CDR3 has 14 residues. V shed 6 bases and J shed 9 bases, with 18 bases lying between them. Looked up from germline, CDR1 is SNHLY and CDR2 is FYNNEI. The chain's CDR3 is CASREVGEVGEQFF. CDR3 bases: TGTGCCAGCAGGGAGGTGGGAGAGGTCGGTGAGCAGTTCTTC.

V and J are TRBV10-3 and TRBJ2-3; no firm D call. Germline-derived CDR1 and CDR2 are ENHRY and SYGVKD. This CDR3 comprises 13 residues. Trimming shortened V by 8 bases and J by 1 base, and 10 bases separated the two germline ends. CDR3 amino acids: CAILSQGTDTQYF. The CDR3, as DNA: TGTGCCATCCTCTCCCAGGGCACAGATACGCAGTATTTT.

This sequence joins TRBV5-1 and TRBJ1-1; maybe TRBD1 (6 bases). Germline assignment: CDR1 SGHRS and CDR2 YFSETQ. The V end lost 4 bases, the J end lost 0 bases, and 13 bases lay between the germline ends. The CDR3 has 15 residues. CDR3 sequence (DNA): TGCGCCAGCAGCCAGAGGACAGCGTTGAACACTGAAGCTTTCTTT. It is translated as CASSQRTALNTEAFF.

The chain recombines TRBV6-2 or TRBV6-3 with TRBJ1-2; D ambiguous. Per the germline V gene, CDR1 is MNHEY and CDR2 is SVGEGT. V was cut by 2 bases and J by 3 bases, with 7 bases left in between. This CDR3 region has 13 residues. The CDR3 region is CASSYEDYYGYTF. CDR3 DNA sequence: TGTGCCAGCAGTTACGAGGACTACTATGGCTACACCTTC.

The V and J genes are TRBV14 and TRBJ1-1; D not resolved. The germline CDR1 and CDR2 sequences are SGHDN and FVKESK. Trimming shortened V by 2 bases and J by 0 bases, and 10 bases separated the two germline ends. CDR3 length: 15 amino acids. This CDR3 is CASSQPRNMNTEAFF. The CDR3 DNA is TGTGCCAGCAGCCAACCCAGGAACATGAACACTGAAGCTTTCTTT.

This rearrangement joins TRBV28 to TRBJ2-7; D is possibly TRBD2 (6 bases). Trimming took off 8 bases at V and 0 bases at J, with 17 bases between the two ends. The CDR3 length is 15 residues. Germline loops: CDR1 MDHEN, CDR2 SYDVKM. The CDR3 DNA reads TGTGCCAGCGGGGCATCCACGGGAGCCTCCTACGAGCAGTACTTC. Protein sequence: CASGASTGASYEQYF.

J is TRBJ1-6 and V is TRBV30; D gene ambiguous. CDR3 length: 15 amino acids. Trimming took off 4 bases at V and 8 bases at J, with 18 bases between the two ends. Germline lookup yields CDR1 GTSNPN and CDR2 SVGIG (reference sequence). The CDR3 nucleotides are TGTGCCTGGAACGGTCTGACTGGCGGCTATTCACCCCTCCACTTT. Translating gives CAWNGLTGGYSPLHF.

As DNA, the CDR3 is TGTGCCAGCAGTACGAGGCAGGGAACCTACGAGCAGTACTTC. Its translation: CASSTRQGTYEQYF. The gene calls are TRBV27 and TRBJ2-7; D is possibly TRBD1 (5 bases). CDR3 size: 14 residues. V was clipped by 5 bases and J by 2 bases, with 13 bases between them. Germline CDR1 is MNHEY and CDR2 is SMNVEV (reference sequence).

The chain carries TRBV27 and TRBJ1-6; D uncertain. The CDR3 runs 15 residues. Trimming pared 2 bases from V and 7 bases from J, leaving 12 bases between. In germline, CDR1 is MNHEY, CDR2 SMNVEV (reference sequence). The CDR3 nucleotides read TGTGCCAGCAGTTTAAGTCACCCGGGGAATTCACCCCTCCACTTT. This gives the protein CASSLSHPGNSPLHF.

This sequence joins TRBV2 and TRBJ2-6; D might be TRBD1 (6 bases). Germline loops: CDR1 SNHLY, CDR2 FYNNEI. Trimming removed 6 bases at V and 0 bases at J, with 9 bases between. This CDR3 is built from 15 residues. The CDR3 DNA reads as TGTGCCAGCAGCGGACAGCCCTCTGGGGCCAACGTCCTGACTTTC. This gives the protein CASSGQPSGANVLTF.

The rearrangement links TRBV29-1 to TRBJ2-3, with 10 bases that match TRBD2. This CDR3 region has 17 residues. CDR1 and CDR2 (germline): SQVTM, ANQGSEA. Trimming at V came to 6 bases and at J to 4 bases, leaving 16 bases not matched to a gene. In DNA, the CDR3 is TGCAGCGTCCGACCTGGGTCTAGCGGGAGTGTCGCAGATACGCAGTATTTT. Its translation: CSVRPGSSGSVADTQYF.

This chain uses TRBV5-6 with TRBJ1-1; the D gene is possibly TRBD1 (5 bases). V shed 2 bases and J shed 2 bases, with 7 bases lying between them. Looked up from germline, CDR1 is SGHDT and CDR2 is YYEEEE. CDR3 length: 13 amino acids. The CDR3 DNA reads as TGTGCCAGCAGCTTTAGGGGAAACACTGAAGCTTTCTTT. It is translated as CASSFRGNTEAFF.

This clone has a single count. The V and J genes are TRBV5-1 and TRBJ2-5; possible D gene TRBD2, 6 bases. Germline values: CDR1 SGHRS, CDR2 YFSETQ. CDR3 length equals 13 residues. The V end was cut by 0 bases, the J end by 5 bases, with 8 bases between. CDR3 sequence: CASSLGTTETQYF. The DNA of the CDR3 is TGCGCCAGCAGCTTGGGGACTACGGAGACCCAGTACTTC.

The gene calls are TRBV3-1 (or the pseudogene TRBV3-2) and TRBJ1-3, with a possible D match to TRBD1 (5 bases). Germline lookup yields CDR1 LGHDT and CDR2 YNNKEL (reference sequence). The V gene lost 1 base and the J gene lost 6 bases, with 13 bases spanning the gap. The CDR3 covers 15 residues. This CDR3 is CASSQVGQGENTIYF. Written as DNA, the CDR3 is TGTGCCAGCAGCCAAGTGGGGCAGGGCGAAAACACCATATATTTT.

The V and J genes are TRBV27 and TRBJ1-4; a weak D match, TRBD1 (6 bases). The CDR3 is 17 amino acids. Deletions cut 2 bases from V and 0 bases from J, with 13 bases between. CDR1 and CDR2 from the germline V gene are MNHEY and SMNVEV (reference sequence). CDR3 residues: CASSLRPQGATNEKLFF. Written as DNA, the CDR3 is TGTGCCAGCAGTTTACGCCCACAGGGTGCAACTAATGAAAAACTGTTTTTT.

The V call is TRBV3-1 (or the pseudogene TRBV3-2), the J call TRBJ1-6; D uncertain. CDR1 LGHDT and CDR2 YNNKEL come from the germline V gene (reference sequence). V lost 4 bases and J lost 7, with 14 bases in between. The CDR3 spans 15 residues. The CDR3 DNA follows: TGTGCCAGCAGCCGATCTGAAACGGGGAATTCACCCCTCCACTTT. It specifies CASSRSETGNSPLHF.

The rearrangement links TRBV5-1 to TRBJ2-3; D may be TRBD1 (5 bases). In germline, CDR1 is SGHRS, CDR2 YFSETQ. CDR3 length equals 15 residues. V lost 0 bases and J 0 bases, leaving 8 bases between the germline ends. The CDR3 here is CASSLGSGSTDTQYF. CDR3 bases: TGCGCCAGCAGCTTGGGGTCAGGGAGCACAGATACGCAGTATTTT.

The chain recombines TRBV2 with TRBJ1-1; D call uncertain. Trimming pared 7 bases from V and 4 bases from J, leaving 16 bases between. Per the germline V gene, CDR1 is SNHLY and CDR2 is FYNNEI. The CDR3 length is 14 residues. The CDR3 DNA is TGTGCCAGCACTGTCGAGACTACGGGCACTGAAGCTTTCTTT. Its translation: CASTVETTGTEAFF.

This clone has only one observation. The J gene is TRBJ2-4, the V gene TRBV18, with D possibly TRBD2 on 5 matching bases. Between the trimmed V and J ends, which lost 3 bases and 8 bases, there was a span of 17 bases. CDR3 size: 15 residues. The V gene's germline CDR1 is KGHSH and CDR2 LQKENI. The CDR3 nucleotides are TGTGCCAGCTCACCCGCTGAGGGATCGAGTTACATTCAGTACTTC. It translates to CASSPAEGSSYIQYF.

The genes are TRBV28 and TRBJ1-2, with a weak D call TRBD1 (5 bases). The germline V gene encodes CDR1 MDHEN and CDR2 SYDVKM. The CDR3 covers 14 residues. V shed 5 bases and J shed 4 bases, with 14 bases lying between them. The CDR3 coding sequence is TGTGCCAGCAGTCCGGGGGGGAGCCTCTATGGCTACACCTTC. Its protein is CASSPGGSLYGYTF.

The chain joins TRBV28 to TRBJ2-5; weak D call: TRBD1 (6 bases). The V end was cut by 2 bases, the J end by 7 bases, with 26 bases between. CDR1 and CDR2 from the germline V gene are MDHEN and SYDVKM. This CDR3 spans 18 amino acids. In DNA, the CDR3 is TGTGCCAGCAGTTTAGACCTAGCCACAGGGCTAACCCATGCGACCCAGTACTTC. Translated: CASSLDLATGLTHATQYF.